A single sample is the source of the 21 T cell receptor beta chains below, sequenced in a study of T cell responses to AZD1222 COVID-19 vaccine. Some clones are missing from TCRdb's copy, which holds only in-frame ones; the method was immunoSEQ multiplex PCR. The sample lists 95,000 to 150,000 clones, around nine tenths occurring once. This specimen was peripheral blood, taken on day 0 of AZD1222 vaccination. The source is an adult in good health.

The chain combines TRBV2 with TRBJ2-5; 14 nucleotides line up with TRBD2. The J segment lost 4 bases and the V segment lost 8 bases, leaving 6 bases of the junction unmatched. Germline assignment: CDR1 SNHLY and CDR2 FYNNEI. The CDR3 totals 15 residues. The CDR3 DNA reads as TGTGCCAGCGGGGCGACTAGCGGGGGGGGAGAGACCCAGTACTTC. Translated, it gives CASGATSGGGETQYF.

The V call is TRBV6-2 or TRBV6-3, the J call TRBJ1-2, with a possible D match to TRBD1 (5 bases). CDR1 and CDR2 from the germline V gene are MNHEY and SVGEGT. The CDR3 length is 14 residues. V gave up 4 bases and J gave up 3 bases, with 12 bases separating them. The CDR3 DNA reads as TGTGCCAGCAGTTCCCATGGGGGAGACTATGGCTACACCTTC. Translated, it gives CASSSHGGDYGYTF.

The gene calls are TRBV6-4 and TRBJ2-2, with a possible D match to TRBD2 (6 bases). V was pared by 4 bases and J by 1 base, with 10 bases between. The CDR3 extends over 15 amino acids. Germline loops: CDR1 MRHNA, CDR2 SNTAGT. CDR3 region: CASSAGEQNTGELFF. The CDR3 nucleotides are TGTGCCAGCAGTGCGGGAGAACAGAACACCGGGGAGCTGTTTTTT.

The table lists this clone with a count of one. The V and J genes are TRBV9 and TRBJ1-2; 7 bases are shared with TRBD1. CDR1 SGDLS and CDR2 YYNGEE come from the germline V gene. With 3 bases clipped from V and 1 base from J, the junction kept 6 bases outside the gene matches. CDR3 length: 15 residues. CDR3 nucleotide sequence: TGTGCCAGCAGCGCCCATACAGGGGTTAACTATGGCTACACCTTC. Translation gives CASSAHTGVNYGYTF.

V is TRBV19 and J is TRBJ1-2, with D possibly TRBD1 on 6 matching bases. Trimming pared 4 bases from V and 5 bases from J, leaving 14 bases between. In germline, CDR1 is LNHDA, CDR2 SQIVND (reference sequence). CDR3 length: 14 amino acids. The CDR3 bases are TGTGCCAGTAGTAACACAGGGTTGGTTTATGGCTACACCTTC. Translation: CASSNTGLVYGYTF.

The chain couples TRBV30 to TRBJ2-7; 9 positions match TRBD2. CDR3 length: 15 residues. The J segment lost 7 bases and the V segment lost 5 bases, leaving 15 bases of the junction unmatched. The germline CDR1 and CDR2 sequences are GTSNPN and SVGIG (reference sequence). CDR3 DNA sequence: TGTGCCTGGCTTAAGGCTAGCGGGAAGGGTGGGGAGCAGTACTTC. As protein: CAWLKASGKGGEQYF.

The chain recombines TRBV2 with TRBJ1-5, with 7 bases identical to TRBD1. V dropped 5 bases and J dropped 2; count of bases not matched to a gene: 6. CDR1 and CDR2 from the germline V gene are SNHLY and FYNNEI. The CDR3 covers 15 residues. The CDR3 DNA follows: TGTGCCAGCAGTACCGACAGGGTACGCAATCAGCCCCAGCATTTT. Protein: CASSTDRVRNQPQHF.

The chain recombines TRBV7-9 with TRBJ2-7; 11 bases map to TRBD1. Trimming at V came to 5 bases and at J to 3 bases, leaving 9 bases not matched to a gene. CDR3 length: 16 residues. Germline V gives CDR1 SEHNR, CDR2 FQNEAQ (reference sequence). In DNA, the CDR3 is TGTGCCAGCAGCCCACCCGCCGGGACAGGGGGCTACGAGCAGTACTTC. This gives the protein CASSPPAGTGGYEQYF.

The gene calls are TRBV5-1 and TRBJ2-7, with TRBD1 as a possible D gene (5 bases). The germline CDR1 and CDR2 sequences are SGHRS and YFSETQ. The CDR3 is made up of 14 amino acids. Trimming stripped 6 bases from V and 2 bases from J, with 15 bases between. The CDR3 spells CASTVGPGTYEQYF. CDR3 DNA sequence: TGCGCCAGCACCGTCGGCCCAGGGACCTACGAGCAGTACTTC. The full variable domain, with the rest looked up from reference TRBV5-1 and TRBJ2-7, is KAGVTQTPRYLIKTRGQQVTLSCSPISGHRSVSWYQQTPGQGLQFLFEYFSETQRNKGNFPGRFSGRQFSNSRSEMNVSTLELGDSALYLCASTVGPGTYEQYFGPGTRLTVT.

The V and J genes are TRBV2 and TRBJ1-1; D unresolved. The V gene's germline CDR1 is SNHLY and CDR2 FYNNEI. There are 12 residues in the CDR3. The V gene lost 8 bases and the J gene lost 10 bases, with 17 bases spanning the gap. Here the CDR3 reads CASDLRAGAAFF. The CDR3 DNA sequence: TGTGCCAGCGACCTAAGGGCGGGAGCAGCTTTCTTT.

The rearrangement uses TRBV7-9 and TRBJ2-7; D possibly corresponds to TRBD1 (6 bases). Deletions cut 5 bases from V and 2 bases from J, with 13 bases between. The germline CDR1 and CDR2 sequences are SEHNR and FQNEAQ (reference sequence). This CDR3 comprises 14 residues. Here the CDR3 reads CASSGDNRAYEQYF. DNA for the CDR3: TGTGCCAGCAGCGGAGACAACAGGGCCTACGAGCAGTACTTC. Full variable domain (remainder filled in from reference TRBV7-9 and TRBJ2-7): DTGVSQNPRHKITKRGQNVTFRCDPISEHNRLYWYRQTLGQGPEFLTYFQNEAQLEKSRLLSDRFSAERPKGSFSTLEIQRTEQGDSAMYLCASSGDNRAYEQYFGPGTRLTVT.

The chain couples TRBV7-6 to TRBJ1-5; possible D gene TRBD1, 5 bases. V was shortened by 5 bases and J by 4 bases, with 15 bases between the two germline ends. This CDR3 contains 15 residues. Germline V gene data show CDR1 as SGHVS and CDR2 as FNYEAQ. CDR3 sequence reads: CASSGRGRNNQPQHF. CDR3 nucleotides: TGTGCCAGCAGCGGAAGGGGACGGAATAATCAGCCCCAGCATTTT.

This chain uses TRBV7-6 with TRBJ2-1, with a possible D match to TRBD1 (6 bases). This CDR3 spans 16 amino acids. The germline V gene has CDR1 SGHVS and CDR2 FNYEAQ. The ends were cut back, 1 base at V and 5 bases at J, with 15 bases in the middle. Written as DNA, the CDR3 is TGTGCCAGCAGCTTAGGGGGCGCCCAGGGGAACAATGAGCAGTTCTTC. It is translated as CASSLGGAQGNNEQFF.

In nucleotides, the CDR3 is TGTGCCAGCAGCGTAGCTGAAAGGTCACCCCTCCACTTT. This translates into CASSVAERSPLHF. The genes are TRBV9 and TRBJ1-6; the D is unclear. The germline V and J ends were trimmed by 0 bases and 10 bases, with 8 bases remaining between them. This CDR3 region has 13 residues. The V gene's germline CDR1 is SGDLS and CDR2 YYNGEE.

The V and J genes are TRBV2 and TRBJ1-5; maybe TRBD1 (5 bases). CDR1 is SNHLY, CDR2 FYNNEI, per germline. This CDR3 comprises 14 residues. V gave up 3 bases and J gave up 6 bases, with 12 bases separating them. The CDR3 loop reads CASSDRAETQPQHF. The CDR3 DNA reads TGTGCCAGCAGTGACAGGGCCGAAACTCAGCCCCAGCATTTT.

This clone was detected only once. The CDR3 bases are TGTGCCAGTAGTATAGGGTCCGTGAACACTGAAGCTTTCTTT. This codes for CASSIGSVNTEAFF. V usage is TRBV19 and J usage is TRBJ1-1; D ambiguous. Deletions cut 1 base from V and 0 bases from J, with 6 bases between. From germline, CDR1 is LNHDA and CDR2 SQIVND (reference sequence). The CDR3 spans 14 residues.

The chain carries TRBV5-6 and TRBJ1-2; 7 bases match TRBD1. The length of the CDR3 is 13 residues. Looked up from germline, CDR1 is SGHDT and CDR2 is YYEEEE. Losses at the gene ends were 6 bases for V and 1 base for J; bases not matched to a gene: 3. The CDR3 DNA reads as TGTGCCAGCACCCACAGGGGTAACTATGGCTACACCTTC. It translates to CASTHRGNYGYTF.

The rearrangement links TRBV12-5 to TRBJ2-1; 11 bases agree with TRBD1. The CDR3 contains 15 residues. Germline V gene lookup returns CDR1 LGHNT and CDR2 FRNRAP. Germline trimming cut 6 bases from V and 4 bases from J; bases unmatched to any gene: 5. The DNA for the CDR3 is TGTGCTAGTGGGGCCGGACAGGGGGCGTACAATGAGCAGTTCTTC. Its translation: CASGAGQGAYNEQFF.

The gene calls are TRBV9 and TRBJ1-3; tentatively, D is TRBD1 (5 bases). From germline, CDR1 is SGDLS and CDR2 YYNGEE. The CDR3 spans 13 residues. V was shortened by 4 bases and J by 8 bases, with 13 bases between the two germline ends. The CDR3 loop reads CASSPGTGYTIYF. CDR3 nucleotides: TGTGCCAGCAGCCCCGGGACCGGATACACCATATATTTT.

V and J are TRBV6-2 or TRBV6-3 and TRBJ1-3; D ambiguous. The V gene's germline CDR1 is MNHEY and CDR2 SVGEGT. V lost 3 bases to trimming and J lost 2 bases, with 8 bases between them. This CDR3 is built from 14 residues. CDR3 sequence (DNA): TGTGCCAGCAGTTATCGGCAGACTGGAAACACCATATATTTT. Translating gives CASSYRQTGNTIYF.

DNA for the CDR3: TGTGCCAGCAGCTTAGCTCAGGGGGCCGGAGATACGCAGTATTTT. This gives the protein CASSLAQGAGDTQYF. The rearrangement links TRBV7-2 to TRBJ2-3, with 8 bases that match TRBD1. The germline gives CDR1 SGHTA, CDR2 FQGNSA. CDR3 length: 15 residues. J lost 5 bases, V lost 0 bases, and 4 bases had no gene match.